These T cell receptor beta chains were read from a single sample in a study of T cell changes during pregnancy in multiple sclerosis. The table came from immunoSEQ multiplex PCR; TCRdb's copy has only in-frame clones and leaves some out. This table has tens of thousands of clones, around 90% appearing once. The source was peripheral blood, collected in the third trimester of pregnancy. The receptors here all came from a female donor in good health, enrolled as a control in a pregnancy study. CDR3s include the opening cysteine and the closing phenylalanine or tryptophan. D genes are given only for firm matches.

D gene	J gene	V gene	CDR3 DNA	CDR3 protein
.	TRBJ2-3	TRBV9	TGTGCCAGCAGCGTAGTGGCGGCCACAGATACGCAGTATTTT	CASSVVAATDTQYF
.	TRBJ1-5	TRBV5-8	TGTGCCAGCAGCTTGGCCTCTCAGTTTAATCAGCCCCAGCATTTT	CASSLASQFNQPQHF
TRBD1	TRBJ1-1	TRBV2	TGTGCCAGCAGGCTCGGAACGGACAGGAAGACCGGAGCTTTCTTT	CASRLGTDRKTGAFF
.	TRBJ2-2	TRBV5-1	TGCGCCAGCAGCCTCGCGAACACCGGGGAGCTGTTTTTT	CASSLANTGELFF
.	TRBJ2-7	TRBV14	TGTGCCAGCAGCCAAGGTCTAACGGAGACCTACGAGCAGTACTTC	CASSQGLTETYEQYF
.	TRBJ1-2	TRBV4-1	TGCGCCAGCAGCCAAGGCGCAGGGTATTATGGCTACACCTTC	CASSQGAGYYGYTF
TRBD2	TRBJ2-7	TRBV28	TGTGCCAGCAGCCAAGGGCTAGCGGGAGGGTACGAGCAGTACTTC	CASSQGLAGGYEQYF
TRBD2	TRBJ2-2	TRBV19	TGTGCCAGTAGTTTAAAGACTAGCGGGGGGGCAGACACCGGGGAGCTGTTTTTT	CASSLKTSGGADTGELFF
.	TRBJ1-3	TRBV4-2	TGTGCCAGCAGCCAAGACGGCAGGGGAGCTGGAAACACCATATATTTT	CASSQDGRGAGNTIYF
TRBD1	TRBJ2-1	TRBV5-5	TGTGCCAGCAGCTCCCGGGGACAGGGCGGTGAGCAGTTCTTC	CASSSRGQGGEQFF